Listed here are 12 T cell receptor beta chains from one sample, sequenced in a study of blood T cell repertoires in COVID-19. Method: immunoSEQ multiplex PCR; TCRdb's copy keeps in-frame clones and lacks some. The data hold more than 40,000 clones, with around nine tenths observed a single time. Sequencing was carried out using peripheral blood. These receptors all come from a man older than 75 with acute or convalescent COVID-19.

This clone was recorded a few times. The CDR3 region has the DNA TGTGCCAGCAGCTTGGACAGTAACTCTGGAAACACCATATATTTT. Protein product: CASSLDSNSGNTIYF. This rearrangement joins TRBV5-6 to TRBJ1-3; D gene ambiguous. CDR3 length: 15 residues. Germline V gene sequence: CDR1 SGHDT, CDR2 YYEEEE. The germline V and J ends were trimmed by 0 bases and 0 bases, with 7 bases remaining between them.

The chain has TRBV11-2 and TRBJ2-1; TRBD1 matches 9 bases. V trimming: 4 bases; J trimming: 6 bases; junction bases outside the gene matches: 4. Looked up from germline, CDR1 is SGHAT and CDR2 is FQNNGV. CDR3 length: 14 residues. DNA of the CDR3: TGTGCCAGCAGCTCCCTACAGGGGGCCAATGAGCAGTTCTTC. Residues: CASSSLQGANEQFF.

The V and J genes are TRBV25-1 and TRBJ1-1; the D gene is possibly TRBD1 (5 bases). The CDR3 is made up of 15 amino acids. The V end lost 3 bases, the J end lost 3 bases, and 14 bases lay between the germline ends. Germline loops: CDR1 MGHDK, CDR2 SYGVNS. The CDR3 is CASSDPGQGHTEAFF. For the CDR3, the DNA is TGTGCCAGCAGTGACCCGGGCCAGGGCCACACTGAAGCTTTCTTT.

The chain is built from TRBV19 and TRBJ1-5, with a weak D call TRBD1 (6 bases). V was trimmed by 10 bases and J by 4 bases, leaving 20 bases between them. The CDR3 runs 15 residues. The germline V gene has CDR1 LNHDA and CDR2 SQIVND (reference sequence). CDR3 coding DNA: TGTGCCATTGGGTGGGGGGGGCGAAGAAATCAGCCCCAGCATTTT. Its translation: CAIGWGGRRNQPQHF.

The chain joins TRBV6-1 to TRBJ2-5; possibly TRBD2 for D (5 bases). Germline CDR1 is MNHNS and CDR2 is SASEGT. V lost 2 bases and J 1 base, leaving 11 bases between the germline ends. The CDR3 is 15 amino acids. The CDR3 sequence: CASSELRVPQETQYF. CDR3 in DNA: TGTGCCAGCAGTGAATTGAGGGTGCCCCAAGAGACCCAGTACTTC.

The chain recombines TRBV10-1 with TRBJ2-1, with 7 bases aligning to TRBD1. V trimming: 4 bases; J trimming: 10 bases; junction bases outside the gene matches: 7. Germline-derived CDR1 and CDR2 are WNHNN and SYGVQD (reference sequence). CDR3 length: 13 amino acids. DNA for the CDR3: TGCGCCAGCAGTGGACAGGGCTTACGAGAGCAGTTCTTC. It specifies CASSGQGLREQFF.

The rearrangement links TRBV11-1 to TRBJ2-1; 8 nucleotides line up with TRBD1. The CDR3 has 15 residues. CDR1 is SGHAT and CDR2 is FQDESV in the germline V gene (reference sequence). V gave up 5 bases and J gave up 3 bases; unmatched junction bases: 6. The CDR3, as DNA: TGTGCCAGCAGCCAAGACAGGGGCTTCTACAATGAGCAGTTCTTC. It specifies CASSQDRGFYNEQFF.

This clone was picked up one time. The gene calls are TRBV6-2 or TRBV6-3 and TRBJ1-5; 7 positions agree with TRBD1. In germline, CDR1 is MNHEY, CDR2 SVGEGT. V trimming: 0 bases; J trimming: 3 bases; junction bases outside the gene matches: 8. The CDR3 covers 17 residues. DNA of the CDR3: TGTGCCAGCAGTTACTCGTCCCGCACAGGGGTCAATCAGCCCCAGCATTTT. Amino acids: CASSYSSRTGVNQPQHF.

The chain joins TRBV27 to TRBJ1-2, with 10 bases aligning to TRBD1. The length of the CDR3 is 15 residues. Trimming at V came to 5 bases and at J to 3 bases, leaving 6 bases not matched to a gene. The germline CDR1 and CDR2 sequences are MNHEY and SMNVEV (reference sequence). The CDR3, as DNA: TGTGCCAGCAGTCTCCGACAGGGGGCCCACTATGGCTACACCTTC. Translating it yields CASSLRQGAHYGYTF.

The rearrangement uses TRBV25-1 and TRBJ1-2; 7 nucleotides agree with TRBD1. CDR1 MGHDK and CDR2 SYGVNS come from the germline V gene. V dropped 7 bases and J dropped 8; count of bases not matched to a gene: 7. The CDR3 consists of 12 residues. The CDR3: CASTSTGSGYTF. The CDR3 DNA follows: TGTGCCAGCACCTCGACAGGGAGCGGCTACACCTTC.

V usage is TRBV5-1 and J usage is TRBJ1-1, with D possibly TRBD1 on 6 matching bases. This CDR3 has 15 amino acids. Trimming shortened V by 4 bases and J by 3 bases, and 16 bases separated the two germline ends. Germline CDR1 reads SGHRS; CDR2 reads YFSETQ. The CDR3: CASSQRQATDTEAFF. The CDR3 nucleotides are TGCGCCAGCAGCCAACGACAGGCGACGGACACTGAAGCTTTCTTT.

This rearrangement joins TRBV12-3 or TRBV12-4 to TRBJ1-2; no definite D call. The V end lost 10 bases, the J end lost 4 bases, and 13 bases lay between the germline ends. CDR3 length: 12 residues. The CDR3 coding sequence is TGTGCCACGAGGTGGAGTGGCTATGGCTACACCTTC. It specifies CATRWSGYGYTF.